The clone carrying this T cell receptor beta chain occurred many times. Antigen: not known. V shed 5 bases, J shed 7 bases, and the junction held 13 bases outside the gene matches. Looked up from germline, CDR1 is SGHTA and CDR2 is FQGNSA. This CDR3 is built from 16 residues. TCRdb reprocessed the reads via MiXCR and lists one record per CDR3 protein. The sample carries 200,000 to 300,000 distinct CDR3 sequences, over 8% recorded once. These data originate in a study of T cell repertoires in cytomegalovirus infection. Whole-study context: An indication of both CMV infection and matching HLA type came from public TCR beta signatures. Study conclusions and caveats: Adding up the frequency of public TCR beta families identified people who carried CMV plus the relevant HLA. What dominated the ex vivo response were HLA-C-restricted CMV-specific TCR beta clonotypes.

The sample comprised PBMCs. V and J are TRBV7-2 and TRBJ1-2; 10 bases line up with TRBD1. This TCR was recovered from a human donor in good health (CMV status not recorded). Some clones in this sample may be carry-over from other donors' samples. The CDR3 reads CASSQARTGGLGGYTF. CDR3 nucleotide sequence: TGTGCCAGCAGCCAAGCACGGACAGGGGGTTTGGGTGGCTACACCTTC.